This T cell receptor beta chain was sequenced in a study of blood T cell repertoires in COVID-19. Trimming pared 4 bases from V and 0 bases from J, leaving 15 bases between. The CDR3 extends over 16 amino acids. CDR1 and CDR2 (germline): SGHVS, FNYEAQ. Clones were read by immunoSEQ multiplex PCR, and TCRdb kept only the in-frame ones, dropping some. Counted here are around 150,000 clones, roughly 80% occurring once; the ten biggest clones make up roughly 8.6%. The specimen was peripheral blood. This sequence originates from a man in his 60s with acute or convalescent COVID-19. The gene calls are TRBV7-6 and TRBJ1-1; D unclear. The DNA of the CDR3 is TGTGCCAGCAGCTCAGATCATATGTTCATGAACACTGAAGCTTTCTTT. It yields the protein CASSSDHMFMNTEAFF.